These 22 T cell receptor beta chains were sequenced from one sample in a study of blood T cell repertoires in COVID-19. Produced via immunoSEQ multiplex PCR; TCRdb's table is partial and in-frame only. The sample has roughly 150,000 clones, around four fifths seen once. Sequencing input: peripheral blood. The receptors shown here come from a woman older than 75 with acute or convalescent COVID-19.

This chain links TRBV28 with TRBJ2-5; the D gene is possibly TRBD2 (6 bases). The ends were cut back, 6 bases at V and 9 bases at J, with 17 bases in the middle. Per the germline V gene, CDR1 is MDHEN and CDR2 is SYDVKM. This CDR3 is 13 amino acids long. CDR3 in DNA: TGTGCCAGCAGACCTCGGGCCGGGGAGGCCCAGTACTTC. Its protein product is CASRPRAGEAQYF.

The V and J genes are TRBV4-1 and TRBJ1-3; the D is unclear. Trimming cost V 1 base and J 0 bases, with 10 bases left between them. Germline CDR1 and CDR2: MGHRA and YSYEKL. The CDR3 is made up of 16 amino acids. As DNA, the CDR3 is TGCGCCAGCAGCCAAGGTGACGGAGTCTCTGGAAACACCATATATTTT. This sequence encodes CASSQGDGVSGNTIYF.

The V call is TRBV10-1, the J call TRBJ2-1; 11 bases line up with TRBD2. The CDR3 runs 16 residues. Trimming removed 6 bases from V and 1 base from J; junction bases left unmatched: 5. Germline CDR1 and CDR2: WNHNN and SYGVQD (reference sequence). CDR3 in DNA: TGCGCCAGCAGGCGGACTAGCGGGTTGTCCTACAATGAGCAGTTCTTC. Its translation is CASRRTSGLSYNEQFF.

The V and J genes are TRBV10-3 and TRBJ2-2; a weak D match, TRBD2 (6 bases). CDR3 length: 15 amino acids. The germline V gene has CDR1 ENHRY and CDR2 SYGVKD. V shed 0 bases and J shed 3 bases, with 8 bases lying between them. CDR3 sequence: CAISESRGDTGELFF. CDR3 nucleotides: TGTGCCATCAGTGAGTCCCGCGGGGACACCGGGGAGCTGTTTTTT.

CDR3 nucleotide sequence: TGTGCCACCAGCAGAGTGGCAGGGTCGGGCTATGGCTACACCTTC. Amino acids: CATSRVAGSGYGYTF. The chain has TRBV15 and TRBJ1-2; tentatively, D is TRBD1 (5 bases). Deletions cut 1 base from V and 4 bases from J, with 13 bases between. CDR1 and CDR2 from the germline V gene are LNHNV and YYDKDF (reference sequence). CDR3 size: 15 residues.

The V and J genes are TRBV28 and TRBJ1-2, with 11 nucleotides matching TRBD1. With 2 bases clipped from V and 2 bases from J, the junction kept 7 bases outside the gene matches. The CDR3 loop spans 17 amino acids. Per the germline V gene, CDR1 is MDHEN and CDR2 is SYDVKM. In DNA form, the CDR3 reads TGTGCCAGCAGTTTAGGTGGGACAGGGGGGATAAACTATGGCTACACCTTC. It encodes CASSLGGTGGINYGYTF.

The chain recombines TRBV2 with TRBJ2-5; D is unclear. The CDR3 contains 11 residues. Trimming stripped 4 bases from V and 5 bases from J, with 5 bases between. Per germline, CDR1 SNHLY and CDR2 FYNNEI. The DNA of the CDR3 is TGTGCCAGCAGTGTCGGGGAGACCCAGTACTTC. Protein: CASSVGETQYF.

The CDR3 nucleotides read TGTGCCAGCCTAGAGAACACTGAAGCTTTCTTT. Its translation is CASLENTEAFF. V and J are TRBV28 and TRBJ1-1; no clear D gene. V lost 8 bases and J lost 1, with 5 bases in between. The CDR3 contains 11 residues. Germline-derived CDR1 and CDR2 are MDHEN and SYDVKM.

The chain uses TRBV12-3 or TRBV12-4 and TRBJ2-1, with D maybe TRBD2 (6 bases). The CDR3 is made up of 13 amino acids. V shed 1 base and J shed 8 bases, with 9 bases lying between them. The CDR3 here is CASSLDGGDEQFF. Written as DNA, the CDR3 is TGTGCCAGCAGTTTAGACGGGGGAGATGAGCAGTTCTTC.

This sequence joins TRBV2 and TRBJ2-1; D gene unclear. Germline assignment: CDR1 SNHLY and CDR2 FYNNEI. The CDR3 consists of 14 residues. V was shortened by 3 bases and J by 3 bases, with 9 bases between the two germline ends. The CDR3 loop is CASSDRLSYNEQFF. In DNA, the CDR3 is TGTGCCAGCAGTGACAGGCTTAGCTACAATGAGCAGTTCTTC. Drawing the rest from reference TRBV2 and TRBJ2-1, the complete variable domain is EPEVTQTPSHQVTQMGQEVILRCVPISNHLYFYWYRQILGQKVEFLVSFYNNEISEKSEIFDDQFSVERPDGSNFTLKIRSTKLEDSAMYFCASSDRLSYNEQFFGPGTRLTVL.

This clone was seen a handful of times. The chain carries TRBV10-1 and TRBJ1-5; weak D call: TRBD1 (5 bases). The CDR3 consists of 16 residues. Germline V gene sequence: CDR1 WNHNN, CDR2 SYGVQD (reference sequence). The germline V and J ends were trimmed by 7 bases and 2 bases, with 18 bases remaining between them. The CDR3 bases are TGCGCCAGCATACTCCACGGGGGGTGGTGCAATCAGCCCCAGCATTTT. As protein: CASILHGGWCNQPQHF.

The chain carries TRBV5-4 and TRBJ2-7, with 12 bases identical to TRBD2. Trimming cost V 4 bases and J 6 bases; bases outside gene matches: 14. CDR3 length equals 17 residues. Germline V CDR1 and CDR2: SGHNT, YYREEE (reference sequence). The CDR3 DNA reads as TGTGCCAGCAGCACACCGTGGACTAGCGGGGTTTTAGGCGAGCAGTACTTC. Translating gives CASSTPWTSGVLGEQYF.

The chain joins TRBV7-2 to TRBJ1-2; 7 nucleotides align to TRBD1. Per germline, CDR1 SGHTA and CDR2 FQGNSA. J lost 4 bases, V lost 2 bases, and 4 bases had no gene match. The CDR3 totals 14 residues. The CDR3 spells CASSLRQGIYGYTF. DNA of the CDR3: TGTGCCAGCAGCTTAAGACAGGGAATCTATGGCTACACCTTC.

This chain links TRBV2 with TRBJ2-6; 10 nucleotides align to TRBD1. This CDR3 is built from 15 residues. Germline V gene sequence: CDR1 SNHLY, CDR2 FYNNEI. Unmatched junction bases numbered 6, after V lost 11 bases and J lost 2 bases. The chain's CDR3 is CASRGQGPGANVLTF. The CDR3 bases are TGTGCCTCCCGGGGACAGGGGCCTGGGGCCAACGTCCTGACTTTC.

The chain couples TRBV9 to TRBJ2-2; 8 bases map to TRBD2. The CDR3 is 16 amino acids. CDR1 is SGDLS, CDR2 YYNGEE, per germline. With V trimmed by 3 bases and J by 4 bases, 8 bases remained unmatched. The CDR3 DNA reads as TGTGCCAGCAGCGACCCCCGGGGGGGCGGCACCGGGGAGCTGTTTTTT. Translating gives CASSDPRGGGTGELFF. Together with reference TRBV9 and TRBJ2-2, the CDR3 gives the full variable domain: DSGVTQTPKHLITATGQRVTLRCSPRSGDLSVYWYQQSLDQGLQFLIQYYNGEERAKGNILERFSAQQFPDLHSELNLSSLELGDSALYFCASSDPRGGGTGELFFGEGSRLTVL.

CDR3 region: CASSIAGTAQTQYF. CDR3 nucleotide sequence: TGTGCCAGTAGTATAGCCGGGACAGCCCAGACCCAGTACTTC. The gene calls are TRBV19 and TRBJ2-5; TRBD1 agrees at 7 bases. Looked up from germline, CDR1 is LNHDA and CDR2 is SQIVND (reference sequence). The CDR3 is 14 amino acids. Trimming took 1 base from V and 6 from J; bases not matched to a gene: 5.

The J gene is TRBJ2-7, the V gene TRBV5-1, with 7 bases matching TRBD2. This CDR3 contains 15 residues. CDR1 and CDR2 from the germline V gene are SGHRS and YFSETQ. Trimming cost V 0 bases and J 4 bases; bases outside gene matches: 7. CDR3 DNA: TGCGCCAGCAGCTTGGGTCCTAGCGGCCTATACGAGCAGTACTTC. This sequence encodes CASSLGPSGLYEQYF.

The chain links TRBV28 to TRBJ1-2, with 7 bases fitting TRBD1. Germline CDR1 is MDHEN and CDR2 is SYDVKM. This CDR3 has 14 residues. The V gene end was trimmed by 5 bases and the J gene end by 7 bases; junction bases not matched to a gene: 10. The CDR3 DNA is TGTGCCAGCAGTCCAAACAGGGGCTGGCGTGGCTACACCTTC. Protein sequence: CASSPNRGWRGYTF.

This chain links TRBV2 with TRBJ2-5; D is possibly TRBD2 (7 bases). V was clipped by 7 bases and J by 4 bases, with 22 bases between them. The CDR3 is 16 residues long. Germline V gene lookup returns CDR1 SNHLY and CDR2 FYNNEI. For the CDR3, the DNA is TGTGCCAGCACCACCTCCCTCGGGGGCGGGAGAGAGACCCAGTACTTC. As protein: CASTTSLGGGRETQYF.

The chain carries TRBV10-1 and TRBJ2-5, with TRBD2 as a possible D gene (5 bases). CDR3 length: 13 residues. With 5 bases removed from V and 2 bases from J, the gap between germline ends came to 9 bases. The germline gives CDR1 WNHNN, CDR2 SYGVQD (reference sequence). CDR3 loop: CASSRSGQETQYF. The DNA for the CDR3 is TGCGCCAGCAGTAGAAGCGGACAAGAGACCCAGTACTTC.

The genes are TRBV12-3 or TRBV12-4 and TRBJ2-3; D ambiguous. There are 13 residues in the CDR3. Trimming took 6 bases from V and 6 from J, leaving 13 bases between them. Here the CDR3 DNA reads TGTGCCAGCAGCCTACTTAGCCGGGATACGCAGTATTTT. It specifies CASSLLSRDTQYF.

This chain uses TRBV5-4 with TRBJ2-1; no reliable D call. The V gene lost 0 bases and the J gene lost 7 bases, with 11 bases spanning the gap. The CDR3 length is 14 residues. Germline CDR1 is SGHNT and CDR2 is YYREEE (reference sequence). CDR3 in amino acids: CASSLDFFGNEQFF. In DNA form, the CDR3 reads TGTGCCAGCAGCTTGGATTTTTTCGGGAATGAGCAGTTCTTC.